This T cell receptor (beta chain) originates from a study of T cell responses to AZD1222 COVID-19 vaccine. TCRdb keeps only in-frame clones here, not all; method: immunoSEQ multiplex PCR. Among 150,000 to 180,000 clones listed, about 90% were seen once. Germline values: CDR1 LGHNA, CDR2 YNFKEQ. Trimming left V 0 bases short and J 1 base short, with 3 bases between. This CDR3 spans 13 amino acids. The sequence came from an adult in good health. The chain carries TRBV4-2 and TRBJ1-2; D gene ambiguous. The sequences come from peripheral blood, collected on day 0 of MenACWY control vaccination. CDR3 protein: CASSQDSNYGYTF. In nucleotides, the CDR3 is TGTGCCAGCAGCCAAGATAGTAACTATGGCTACACCTTC.